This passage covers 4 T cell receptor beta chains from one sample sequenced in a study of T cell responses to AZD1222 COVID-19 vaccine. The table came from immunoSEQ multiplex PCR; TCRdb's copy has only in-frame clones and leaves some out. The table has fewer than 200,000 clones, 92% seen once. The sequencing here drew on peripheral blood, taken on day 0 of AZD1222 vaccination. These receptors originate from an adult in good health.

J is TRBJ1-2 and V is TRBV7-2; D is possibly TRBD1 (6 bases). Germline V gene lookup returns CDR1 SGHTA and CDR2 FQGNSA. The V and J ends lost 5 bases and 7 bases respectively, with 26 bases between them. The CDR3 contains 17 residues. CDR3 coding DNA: TGTGCCAGCAGCCCCTCCTTCCGGGGGGCCTCGTCCGGTGGCTACACCTTC. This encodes CASSPSFRGASSGGYTF.

The CDR3: CASSLGRAPSTDTQYF. In DNA, the CDR3 is TGTGCCAGCAGCTTAGGGCGGGCGCCTAGCACAGATACGCAGTATTTT. The genes are TRBV7-8 and TRBJ2-3; perhaps TRBD2 as D (5 bases). Germline V gene data show CDR1 as SGHVS and CDR2 as FQNEAQ. This CDR3 contains 16 residues. V lost 1 base to trimming and J lost 0 bases, with 11 bases between them.

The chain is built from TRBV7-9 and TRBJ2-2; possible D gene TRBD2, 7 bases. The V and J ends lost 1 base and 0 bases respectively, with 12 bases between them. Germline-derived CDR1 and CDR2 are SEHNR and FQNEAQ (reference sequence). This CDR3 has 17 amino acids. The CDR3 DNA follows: TGTGCCAGCAGCTTAGTGGGGGGGCCACCGAACACCGGGGAGCTGTTTTTT. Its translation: CASSLVGGPPNTGELFF.

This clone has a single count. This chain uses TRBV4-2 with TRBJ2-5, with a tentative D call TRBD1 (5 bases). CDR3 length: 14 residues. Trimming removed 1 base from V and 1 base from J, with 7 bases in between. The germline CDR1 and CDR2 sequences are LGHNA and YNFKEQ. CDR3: CASSQGGSQETQYF. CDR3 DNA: TGTGCCAGCAGCCAAGGGGGCAGCCAAGAGACCCAGTACTTC.